Listed below are T cell receptor beta chains from one sample, sequenced in a study of blood T cell repertoires in COVID-19. Clones were read by immunoSEQ multiplex PCR, and TCRdb kept only the in-frame ones, dropping some. Of 170,000 or so clones detected, 83% appear once; the ten largest clones hold approximately 1.4%. The sequenced material came from peripheral blood. Every receptor here comes from a human donor in a cohort sampled during active COVID-19. Each CDR3 is given with its conserved first and last residue. D genes are given only for firm matches. Only part of the rows carry a size: once, few, many, or a class if the clone is expanded.

V gene,J gene,clone size,D gene,CDR3 protein,CDR3 DNA
TRBV6-5,TRBJ1-4,once,.,CASSYSGGRSEKLFF,TGTGCCAGCAGTTACTCAGGGGGTCGCAGTGAAAAACTGTTTTTT
TRBV5-1,TRBJ2-7,.,.,CASSLSFPGRSYEQYF,TGCGCCAGCAGCTTAAGTTTTCCGGGTCGGTCCTACGAGCAGTACTTC
TRBV3-1/TRBV3-2,TRBJ2-7,.,.,CASSQDPGSNYEQYF,TGTGCCAGCAGCCAAGATCCCGGGAGCAACTACGAGCAGTACTTC
TRBV24-1,TRBJ2-7,.,TRBD1,CATSEAGQGHEQYF,TGTGCCACCAGTGAAGCGGGACAGGGACACGAGCAGTACTTC
TRBV4-1,TRBJ2-7,.,.,CASSQESGGAYEQYF,TGCGCCAGCAGCCAAGAATCGGGGGGCGCATACGAGCAGTACTTC
TRBV6-6,TRBJ1-5,.,.,CASSYSDRHSNQPQHF,TGTGCCAGCAGTTACTCGGACAGACATAGCAATCAGCCCCAGCATTTT
TRBV11-2,TRBJ2-7,few,TRBD1,CASSPTGMGEQYF,TGTGCCAGCAGCCCGACAGGGATGGGTGAGCAGTACTTC
TRBV19,TRBJ2-4,.,.,CASSGQNWNIQYF,TGTGCCAGTAGCGGACAGAATTGGAACATTCAGTACTTC
TRBV11-2,TRBJ1-2,.,.,CASSLDRVGYTF,TGTGCCAGCAGCTTAGATCGGGTTGGCTACACCTTC
TRBV5-1,TRBJ2-7,.,TRBD2,CASSLEGGNEQYF,TGCGCCAGCAGCTTGGAGGGAGGGAACGAGCAGTACTTC
TRBV6-2/TRBV6-3,TRBJ1-6,.,TRBD1,CASSLDRGRMNSPLHF,TGTGCCAGCAGCTTGGACAGGGGGCGGATGAATTCACCCCTCCACTTT
TRBV7-9,TRBJ1-4,once,TRBD1,CASSRPQGAGEKLFF,TGTGCCAGCAGCCGGCCACAGGGGGCTGGGGAAAAACTGTTTTTT
TRBV18,TRBJ1-3,.,TRBD1,CASSPKSRTGSGNTIYF,TGTGCCAGCTCGCCCAAAAGCCGGACAGGGTCCGGAAACACCATATATTTT
TRBV27,TRBJ2-2,.,.,CASSFRQALTLNTGELFF,TGTGCCAGCAGTTTCAGACAGGCCCTAACCTTAAACACCGGGGAGCTGTTTTTT
TRBV7-8,TRBJ2-7,.,.,CASSLAGGHYEQYF,TGTGCCAGCAGCTTAGCGGGGGGGCACTACGAGCAGTACTTC
TRBV6-2/TRBV6-3,TRBJ1-2,.,.,CASSYSFTGTYGYTF,TGTGCCAGCAGTTACAGCTTTACAGGGACGTATGGCTACACCTTC
TRBV7-2,TRBJ2-7,once,TRBD2,CASSLAGAGGLYEQYF,TGTGCCAGCAGCTTAGCGGGAGCGGGGGGTCTGTACGAGCAGTACTTC
TRBV3-1/TRBV3-2,TRBJ2-3,.,.,CASSQDRGGQGTDTQYF,TGTGCCAGCAGCCAAGACCGGGGGGGACAGGGAACAGATACGCAGTATTTT
TRBV9,TRBJ2-7,once,.,CASSPRDRTYEQYF,TGTGCCAGCAGCCCGCGGGACCGAACCTACGAGCAGTACTTC
TRBV27,TRBJ2-6,.,.,CASSGRGGGHSGANVLTF,TGTGCCAGCAGTGGGAGGGGGGGCGGACACTCTGGGGCCAACGTCCTGACTTTC
TRBV6-5,TRBJ2-1,.,.,CASRRITSYNEQFF,TGTGCCAGCAGGAGGATAACCTCCTACAATGAGCAGTTCTTC
TRBV3-1/TRBV3-2,TRBJ2-7,.,.,CASSQSSGEQYF,TGTGCCAGCAGCCAATCCAGTGGCGAGCAGTACTTC
TRBV11-2,TRBJ1-5,.,.,CASSLDRRPGQPQHF,TGTGCCAGCAGCTTAGATCGGCGACCGGGGCAGCCCCAGCATTTT
TRBV7-9,TRBJ1-1,few,.,CASSFIGVNTEAFF,TGTGCCAGCAGCTTCATAGGGGTGAACACTGAAGCTTTCTTT
TRBV5-1,TRBJ2-1,.,.,CASSSTPSETYNEQFF,TGCGCCAGCAGCTCGACCCCTAGCGAGACCTACAATGAGCAGTTCTTC
TRBV28,TRBJ1-1,.,.,CASTPTGGNTEAFF,TGTGCCAGCACTCCGACGGGGGGGAACACTGAAGCTTTCTTT
TRBV25-1,TRBJ2-5,.,TRBD1,CASSPYRGRETQYF,TGTGCCAGCAGTCCTTACAGGGGCCGAGAGACCCAGTACTTC
TRBV19,TRBJ2-3,.,TRBD1,CASSIDRGTDTQYF,TGTGCCAGTAGTATCGACAGGGGCACAGATACGCAGTATTTT
TRBV19,TRBJ1-5,.,TRBD1,CASSMEGTGIGPQHF,TGTGCCAGTAGTATGGAGGGGACAGGGATAGGGCCCCAGCATTTT
TRBV15,TRBJ2-2,.,TRBD1,CATGTGSNTGELFF,TGTGCCACCGGGACAGGATCGAACACCGGGGAGCTGTTTTTT
TRBV5-1,TRBJ2-7,.,TRBD1,CASSPPGQNYEQYF,TGCGCCAGCAGCCCACCGGGACAGAACTACGAGCAGTACTTC
TRBV5-1,TRBJ1-4,.,.,CASTPTGGTNEKLFF,TGCGCCAGCACCCCAACAGGAGGGACTAATGAAAAACTGTTTTTT
TRBV28,TRBJ2-1,.,TRBD2,CASSLLGGSVYNEQFF,TGTGCCAGCAGTTTGCTGGGCGGGAGTGTCTACAATGAGCAGTTCTTC
TRBV7-9,TRBJ2-7,.,TRBD2,CASSLGAGDFDEQYF,TGTGCCAGCAGCTTAGGAGCGGGAGATTTCGACGAGCAGTACTTC
TRBV6-5,TRBJ2-7,.,TRBD1,CASNPRQGGEQYF,TGTGCCAGCAACCCCAGACAGGGCGGCGAGCAGTACTTC
TRBV6-5,TRBJ2-7,.,TRBD1,CARGQIYEQYF,TGTGCCAGGGGACAGATCTACGAGCAGTACTTC
TRBV6-2/TRBV6-3,TRBJ2-1,.,.,CASSEAGFYNEQFF,TGTGCCAGCAGTGAGGCAGGGTTCTACAATGAGCAGTTCTTC
TRBV2,TRBJ1-2,.,TRBD1,CASVRDRGIHNYGYTF,TGTGCCAGCGTCCGGGACAGGGGGATCCACAACTATGGCTACACCTTC
TRBV18,TRBJ2-1,.,.,CASSPVTGEGNEQFF,TGTGCCAGCTCACCGGTGACAGGGGAGGGTAATGAGCAGTTCTTC
TRBV18,TRBJ2-7,.,TRBD2,CASSPKTSGDEQYF,TGTGCCAGCTCACCCAAGACTAGCGGGGACGAGCAGTACTTC
TRBV27,TRBJ1-5,few,.,CASSRDGNQPQHF,TGTGCCAGCAGCAGGGATGGCAATCAGCCCCAGCATTTT
TRBV27,TRBJ2-3,.,TRBD1,CASSLFSGTGPDTQYF,TGTGCCAGCAGTTTATTTTCCGGGACAGGCCCAGATACGCAGTATTTT
TRBV12-3/TRBV12-4,TRBJ1-5,.,.,CASSTNKQPQHF,TGTGCCAGCAGTACCAACAAGCAGCCCCAGCATTTT
TRBV5-6,TRBJ2-1,.,.,CASSTTGNEQFF,TGTGCCAGCAGCACGACAGGAAATGAGCAGTTCTTC
TRBV29-1,TRBJ2-7,.,.,CSAGTGEQYF,TGCAGCGCTGGCACGGGGGAGCAGTACTTC
TRBV7-9,TRBJ2-3,few,.,CASSLRQGDTDTQYF,TGTGCCAGCAGCCTCCGGCAAGGGGACACAGATACGCAGTATTTT
TRBV19,TRBJ2-2,.,.,CASSIMSQNGELFF,TGTGCCAGTAGTATAATGTCGCAGAACGGGGAGCTGTTTTTT
TRBV7-9,TRBJ2-7,.,TRBD1,CASRGGTGYEQYF,TGTGCCAGCAGGGGAGGGACAGGGTACGAGCAGTACTTC
TRBV5-5,TRBJ2-7,.,.,CASSSPGGRRSYYEQYF,TGTGCCAGCAGCTCCCCGGGCGGGCGGCGGAGTTACTACGAGCAGTACTTC
TRBV6-6,TRBJ1-2,.,.,CASSPSNYGYTF,TGTGCCAGCAGCCCTTCGAACTATGGCTACACCTTC
TRBV7-9,TRBJ1-3,.,TRBD1,CASSPRDRESGNTIYF,TGTGCCAGCAGCCCCCGGGACAGGGAGTCTGGAAACACCATATATTTT
TRBV18,TRBJ2-7,.,TRBD2,CASSPLAGDTYEQYF,TGTGCCAGCTCACCACTAGCGGGTGATACCTACGAGCAGTACTTC
TRBV3-1/TRBV3-2,TRBJ2-2,.,.,CASGRHLRGTGELFF,TGTGCCAGCGGGCGACACCTGCGGGGCACCGGGGAGCTGTTTTTT
TRBV4-1,TRBJ1-2,.,.,CASSQDMNTPGYTF,TGCGCCAGCAGCCAAGATATGAACACACCAGGCTACACCTTC
TRBV5-1,TRBJ1-3,.,.,CASSLGTGKGNTIYF,TGCGCCAGCAGCTTGGGCACAGGGAAAGGAAACACCATATATTTT
TRBV6-2/TRBV6-3,TRBJ2-1,once,TRBD1,CASSNRDRAINEQFF,TGTGCCAGCAGCAACCGGGACAGGGCTATCAATGAGCAGTTCTTC
TRBV27,TRBJ1-5,.,.,CASSWGGANQPQHF,TGTGCCAGCAGCTGGGGGGGGGCCAATCAGCCCCAGCATTTT
TRBV19,TRBJ2-1,once,TRBD1,CASSRGQGSYNEQFF,TGTGCCAGTAGTCGCGGACAGGGCTCCTACAATGAGCAGTTCTTC
TRBV5-1,TRBJ1-1,.,.,CASSYTMNTEAFF,TGCGCCAGCAGTTACACTATGAACACTGAAGCTTTCTTT